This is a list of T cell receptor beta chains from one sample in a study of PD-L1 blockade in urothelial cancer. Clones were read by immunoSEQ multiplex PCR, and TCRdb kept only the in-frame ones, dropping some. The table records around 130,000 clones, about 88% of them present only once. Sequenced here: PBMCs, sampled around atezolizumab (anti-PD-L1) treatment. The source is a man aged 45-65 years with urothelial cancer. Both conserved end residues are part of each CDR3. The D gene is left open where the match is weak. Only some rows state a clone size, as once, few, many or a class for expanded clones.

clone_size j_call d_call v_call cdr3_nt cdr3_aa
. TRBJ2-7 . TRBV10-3 TGTGCCAGTTCGCTATACTCCTACGAGCAGTACTTC CASSLYSYEQYF
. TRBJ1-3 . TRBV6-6 TGTGCCAGCTTACGGGATGTGGCTGCTGGAAACACCATATATTTT CASLRDVAAGNTIYF
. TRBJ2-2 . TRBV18 TGTGCCAGCTCACCACCGGGGGGGCTAAACACCGGGGAGCTGTTTTTT CASSPPGGLNTGELFF
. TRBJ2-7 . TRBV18 TGTGCCAGCTCACCGGGACACCAAAGGTCTGACGAGCAGTACTTC CASSPGHQRSDEQYF
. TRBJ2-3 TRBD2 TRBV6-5 TGTGCCAGCAGTTCGGGACTAGCGGGAGCGGAAGATACGCAGTATTTT CASSSGLAGAEDTQYF
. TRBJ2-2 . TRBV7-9 TGTGCCAGCAGCCCCATCTACGGGGAGCTGTTTTTT CASSPIYGELFF
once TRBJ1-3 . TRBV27 TGTGCCAGCAGCTTGGGGAGGGGAAACACCATATATTTT CASSLGRGNTIYF
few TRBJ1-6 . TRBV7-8 TGTGCCAGCAGCCAGTCGGGTAACGTAGGGGGTTCACCCCTCCACTTT CASSQSGNVGGSPLHF
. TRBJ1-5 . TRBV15 TGTGCCACCAGGGCAGACATTTATAGCAATCAGCCCCAGCATTTT CATRADIYSNQPQHF
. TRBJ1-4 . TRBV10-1 TGCGCCAGCAATGAGAGGGGGGGGGCTGGCGAAAAACTGTTTTTT CASNERGGAGEKLFF
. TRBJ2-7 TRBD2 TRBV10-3 TGTGCCATCAGACCGGGACTAGATTTAGAGCAGTACTTC CAIRPGLDLEQYF
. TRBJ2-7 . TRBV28 TGTGCCAGCAGTTCCCCCGGGGGTTACGAGCAGTACTTC CASSSPGGYEQYF
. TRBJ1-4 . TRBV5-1 TGCGCCAGCAGCAAGGGACTAGAAGCTGAAAAACTGTTTTTT CASSKGLEAEKLFF
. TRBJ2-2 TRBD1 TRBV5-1 TGCGCCAGCAGCTCTGGACAGGGCCTGAACACCGGGGAGCTGTTTTTT CASSSGQGLNTGELFF
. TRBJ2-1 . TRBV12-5 TGTGCTAGTGGTCCCCCTACGTCTAGCGCTTTTGGCAATGAGCAGTTCTTC CASGPPTSSAFGNEQFF
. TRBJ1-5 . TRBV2 TGTGCCAGCAAGGCAATCGGGAGAAATCAGCCCCAGCATTTT CASKAIGRNQPQHF
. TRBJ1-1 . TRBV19 TGTGCCAGTAGTACCCCCGTGAACACTGAAGCTTTCTTT CASSTPVNTEAFF
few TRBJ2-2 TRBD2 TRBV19 TGTGCCAGTAGTCCAACTAGCGGAGCCTCCGGGGAGCTGTTTTTT CASSPTSGASGELFF
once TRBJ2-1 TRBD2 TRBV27 TGTGCCAGCAGTTACGCTAGCGGGGGGCGGAATGAGCAGTTCTTC CASSYASGGRNEQFF
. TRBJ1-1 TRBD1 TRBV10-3 TGTGCCATCGGGACAGGGCGGACTGAAGCTTTCTTT CAIGTGRTEAFF
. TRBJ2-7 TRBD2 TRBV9 TGTGCCAGCAGCGTAGGGGGAGGGCTCACCGAGCAGTACTTC CASSVGGGLTEQYF
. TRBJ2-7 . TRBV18 TGTGCCAGCTCACCACCTTTAGGATCAGCCAGGGACGAGCAGTACTTC CASSPPLGSARDEQYF
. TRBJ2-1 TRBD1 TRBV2 TGTGCCAGCTCAACGGACAGGGGAAATGAGCAGTTCTTC CASSTDRGNEQFF
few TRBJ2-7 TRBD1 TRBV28 TGTGCCAGCAGTTTAAGGGGGACAGGGTCCGTCTTACGGTACTTC CASSLRGTGSVLRYF
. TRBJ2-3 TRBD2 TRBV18 TGTGCCAGCTCACCAGCGGGAGGGCCAGCAGATACGCAGTATTTT CASSPAGGPADTQYF
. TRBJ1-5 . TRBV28 TGTGCCAGCAGGGAGGGGGGGCATGTGAGCAATCAGCCCCAGCATTTT CASREGGHVSNQPQHF
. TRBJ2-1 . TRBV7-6 TGTGCCAGCAGTTTGGCGGAAGGATCCTACAATGAGCAGTTCTTC CASSLAEGSYNEQFF
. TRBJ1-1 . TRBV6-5 TGTGCCAGCGGAAAACAGGGATACACTGAAGCTTTCTTT CASGKQGYTEAFF
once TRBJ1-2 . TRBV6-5 TGTGCCAGCAGTTATTCCTCAGGGTCCTATGGCTACACCTTC CASSYSSGSYGYTF
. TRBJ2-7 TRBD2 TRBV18 TGTGCCAGCTCACCAGATCTAGCGGGAGACGAGCAGTACTTC CASSPDLAGDEQYF
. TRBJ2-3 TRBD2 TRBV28 TGTGCCAGCAGACTAGCGGGGGGCACAGATACGCAGTATTTT CASRLAGGTDTQYF
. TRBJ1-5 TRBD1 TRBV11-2 TGTGCCAGCAGCCCGGAAACAGGGGTCAATCAGCCCCAGCATTTT CASSPETGVNQPQHF
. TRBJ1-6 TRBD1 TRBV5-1 TGCGCCAGCTGCGATACCGGGACAGCCTATTCACCCCTCCACTTT CASCDTGTAYSPLHF
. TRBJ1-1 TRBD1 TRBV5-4 TGTGCCAGCAGCTGGGACAGGGACACTGAAGCTTTCTTT CASSWDRDTEAFF
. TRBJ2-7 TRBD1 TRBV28 TGTGCCAGCAGTTCTATGGACAGGGGAACCTACGAGCAGTACTTC CASSSMDRGTYEQYF